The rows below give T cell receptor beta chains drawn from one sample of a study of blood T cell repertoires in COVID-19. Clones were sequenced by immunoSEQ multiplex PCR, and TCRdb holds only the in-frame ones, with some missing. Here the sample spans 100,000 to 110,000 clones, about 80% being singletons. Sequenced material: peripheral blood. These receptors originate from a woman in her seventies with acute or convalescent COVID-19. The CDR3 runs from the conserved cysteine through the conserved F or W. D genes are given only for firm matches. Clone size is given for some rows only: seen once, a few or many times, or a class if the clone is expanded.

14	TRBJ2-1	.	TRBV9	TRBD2	CASRLAGDYNEQFF
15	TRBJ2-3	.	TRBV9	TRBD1	CASRPQGANTDTQYF
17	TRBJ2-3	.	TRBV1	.	CTSSQILAGGHTDTQYF
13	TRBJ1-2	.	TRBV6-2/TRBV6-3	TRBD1	CASSQPYRGGYTF
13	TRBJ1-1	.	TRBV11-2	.	CASSLNRNTEAFF
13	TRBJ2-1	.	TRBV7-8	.	CASSVHQGGEQFF
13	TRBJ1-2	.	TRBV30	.	CAWSHGGAGGYTF
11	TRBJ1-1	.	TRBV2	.	CASRRTQEAFF
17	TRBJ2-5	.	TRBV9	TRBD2	CASSDRTSGGHQETQYF
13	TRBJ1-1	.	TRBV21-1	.	CARPDRGNTEAFF
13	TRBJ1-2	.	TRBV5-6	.	CASSLAGNYGYTF
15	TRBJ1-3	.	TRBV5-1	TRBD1	CASSSGQASGNTIYF
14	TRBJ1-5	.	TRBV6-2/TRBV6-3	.	CASSKPGGEQPQHF
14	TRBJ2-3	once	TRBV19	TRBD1	CASSRDRGADTQYF
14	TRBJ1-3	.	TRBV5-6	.	CASSLDSSGNTIYF
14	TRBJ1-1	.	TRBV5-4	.	CASRLQGLGTEAFF